Listed below are T cell receptor beta chains from one sample, sequenced in a study of beta chain features in type 1 diabetes. Here immunoSEQ multiplex PCR was the method, and the copy in TCRdb shows in-frame clones only, minus some. The table includes approximately 300,000 clones, 9.5% to 11% detected once. The specimen sequenced was naive CD4+ T cells from blood. The receptors derive from a woman between 25 and 40 years old in good health. Both conserved end residues are part of each CDR3. Each record gives: CDR3 length, D gene, clone size, V gene, J gene, CDR3 protein, CDR3 DNA. D genes are given only for firm matches. Clone size is not always given. Where it is, it says once, few, many or a class for expanded clones.

len: 14
d_gene: -
abundance: -
v_gene: TRBV4-1
j_gene: TRBJ2-5
CDR3aa: CASSHGQSQETQYF
CDR3nt: TGCGCCAGCAGCCATGGACAGAGTCAAGAGACCCAGTACTTC

len: 16
d_gene: TRBD2
abundance: -
v_gene: TRBV19
j_gene: TRBJ2-1
CDR3aa: CASSIELAGHYNEQFF
CDR3nt: TGTGCCAGTAGTATAGAACTAGCGGGCCACTACAATGAGCAGTTCTTC

len: 16
d_gene: -
abundance: few
v_gene: TRBV28
j_gene: TRBJ1-1
CDR3aa: CASSPYLPGGGTEAFF
CDR3nt: TGTGCCAGCAGTCCGTACTTGCCGGGGGGAGGGACTGAAGCTTTCTTT

len: 18
d_gene: -
abundance: -
v_gene: TRBV7-2
j_gene: TRBJ2-3
CDR3aa: CASSQEPVLSTGTDTQYF
CDR3nt: TGTGCCAGCAGCCAAGAACCAGTTCTAAGCACAGGCACAGATACGCAGTATTTT

len: 15
d_gene: TRBD1
abundance: few
v_gene: TRBV4-3
j_gene: TRBJ1-2
CDR3aa: CASSPRDRASYGYTF
CDR3nt: TGCGCCAGCAGCCCCCGGGACAGGGCCTCCTATGGCTACACCTTC

len: 14
d_gene: TRBD2
abundance: -
v_gene: TRBV12-5
j_gene: TRBJ2-1
CDR3aa: CASGGSGRSDEQFF
CDR3nt: TGTGCTAGTGGCGGAAGCGGGAGGAGTGATGAGCAGTTCTTC

len: 13
d_gene: -
abundance: -
v_gene: TRBV11-1
j_gene: TRBJ1-5
CDR3aa: CASSDRSNQPQHF
CDR3nt: TGTGCCAGCAGTGACAGAAGCAATCAGCCCCAGCATTTT

len: 15
d_gene: -
abundance: -
v_gene: TRBV5-4
j_gene: TRBJ2-7
CDR3aa: CASSQDRTSSYEQYF
CDR3nt: TGTGCCAGCAGCCAAGATAGGACATCCTCCTACGAGCAGTACTTC

len: 12
d_gene: -
abundance: -
v_gene: TRBV6-6
j_gene: TRBJ2-7
CDR3aa: CASSRLVPEQYF
CDR3nt: TGTGCCAGCAGCCGACTAGTACCCGAGCAGTACTTC

len: 13
d_gene: TRBD1
abundance: few
v_gene: TRBV28
j_gene: TRBJ1-1
CDR3aa: CASSLDRGTEAFF
CDR3nt: TGTGCCAGCAGTCTCGACAGGGGCACTGAAGCTTTCTTT

len: 15
d_gene: -
abundance: few
v_gene: TRBV9
j_gene: TRBJ2-5
CDR3aa: CASSIDVQGQETQYF
CDR3nt: TGTGCCAGCAGCATAGATGTCCAGGGGCAAGAGACCCAGTACTTC

len: 14
d_gene: TRBD1
abundance: -
v_gene: TRBV5-4
j_gene: TRBJ2-5
CDR3aa: CASSLRGTGETQYF
CDR3nt: TGTGCCAGCAGCTTAAGAGGGACAGGGGAGACCCAGTACTTC

len: 15
d_gene: TRBD1
abundance: few
v_gene: TRBV15
j_gene: TRBJ2-1
CDR3aa: CATSSGTEMVYEQFF
CDR3nt: TGTGCCACCAGCTCCGGGACAGAGATGGTATATGAGCAGTTCTTC

len: 13
d_gene: -
abundance: -
v_gene: TRBV28
j_gene: TRBJ2-3
CDR3aa: CASRRTSTDTQYF
CDR3nt: TGTGCCAGCAGGCGGACTAGCACAGATACGCAGTATTTT

len: 15
d_gene: TRBD1
abundance: -
v_gene: TRBV28
j_gene: TRBJ2-7
CDR3aa: CASSLAGQGVYEQYF
CDR3nt: TGTGCCAGCAGTTTAGCGGGACAGGGGGTCTACGAGCAGTACTTC

len: 13
d_gene: TRBD1
abundance: -
v_gene: TRBV30
j_gene: TRBJ2-7
CDR3aa: CAWTQGASDEQYF
CDR3nt: TGTGCCTGGACTCAGGGGGCTAGCGACGAGCAGTACTTC

len: 14
d_gene: -
abundance: -
v_gene: TRBV5-8
j_gene: TRBJ2-1
CDR3aa: CASSLRRTYNEQFF
CDR3nt: TGTGCCAGCAGCTTACGGAGAACCTACAATGAGCAGTTCTTC

len: 13
d_gene: TRBD1
abundance: -
v_gene: TRBV30
j_gene: TRBJ2-3
CDR3aa: CAWSAGDRGTQYF
CDR3nt: TGTGCCTGGAGTGCCGGGGACAGGGGTACGCAGTATTTT

len: 14
d_gene: TRBD1
abundance: -
v_gene: TRBV7-9
j_gene: TRBJ1-4
CDR3aa: CASSSGTGDEKLFF
CDR3nt: TGTGCCAGCAGTTCCGGGACAGGGGATGAAAAACTGTTTTTT

len: 16
d_gene: TRBD1
abundance: -
v_gene: TRBV14
j_gene: TRBJ2-2
CDR3aa: CASSQVGTGVTGELFF
CDR3nt: TGTGCCAGCAGCCAAGTTGGGACAGGGGTCACCGGGGAGCTGTTTTTT

len: 13
d_gene: -
abundance: -
v_gene: TRBV28
j_gene: TRBJ2-2
CDR3aa: CASSLPYPGELFF
CDR3nt: TGTGCCAGCAGTTTACCCTACCCCGGGGAGCTGTTTTTT

len: 12
d_gene: -
abundance: -
v_gene: TRBV30
j_gene: TRBJ2-3
CDR3aa: CAWKSYTDTQYF
CDR3nt: TGTGCCTGGAAAAGCTACACAGATACGCAGTATTTT

len: 10
d_gene: -
abundance: -
v_gene: TRBV20-1
j_gene: TRBJ2-7
CDR3aa: CSAAGYEQYF
CDR3nt: TGCAGTGCTGCCGGGTACGAGCAGTACTTC

len: 14
d_gene: TRBD1
abundance: few
v_gene: TRBV14
j_gene: TRBJ1-1
CDR3aa: CASRRQGSSTEAFF
CDR3nt: TGTGCCAGCCGCCGACAGGGGAGTTCCACTGAAGCTTTCTTT

len: 13
d_gene: -
abundance: few
v_gene: TRBV7-2
j_gene: TRBJ2-1
CDR3aa: CASSTQSYNEQFF
CDR3nt: TGTGCCAGCAGCACCCAGTCCTACAATGAGCAGTTCTTC

len: 14
d_gene: -
abundance: few
v_gene: TRBV28
j_gene: TRBJ2-1
CDR3aa: CASRPMSSYNEQFF
CDR3nt: TGTGCCAGCAGGCCCATGAGCTCCTACAATGAGCAGTTCTTC

len: 15
d_gene: -
abundance: -
v_gene: TRBV29-1
j_gene: TRBJ1-1
CDR3aa: CSVVPRAKRNTEAFF
CDR3nt: TGCAGCGTTGTTCCCAGGGCGAAAAGGAACACTGAAGCTTTCTTT

len: 12
d_gene: -
abundance: few
v_gene: TRBV29-1
j_gene: TRBJ2-1
CDR3aa: CSVYGQINEQFF
CDR3nt: TGCAGCGTTTATGGGCAGATCAATGAGCAGTTCTTC

len: 13
d_gene: -
abundance: -
v_gene: TRBV10-3
j_gene: TRBJ1-5
CDR3aa: CAANQDGNQPQHF
CDR3nt: TGTGCCGCGAACCAAGATGGCAATCAGCCCCAGCATTTT

len: 15
d_gene: -
abundance: few
v_gene: TRBV5-1
j_gene: TRBJ2-5
CDR3aa: CASSLPQGLGETQYF
CDR3nt: TGCGCCAGCAGCTTGCCCCAGGGTCTCGGAGAGACCCAGTACTTC

len: 13
d_gene: -
abundance: few
v_gene: TRBV30
j_gene: TRBJ2-5
CDR3aa: CAWSVGGGETQYF
CDR3nt: TGTGCCTGGAGTGTAGGGGGTGGAGAGACCCAGTACTTC

len: 15
d_gene: TRBD2
abundance: few
v_gene: TRBV11-2
j_gene: TRBJ2-1
CDR3aa: CASSLVLAGAGEQFF
CDR3nt: TGTGCCAGCAGCTTAGTACTAGCGGGAGCTGGTGAGCAGTTCTTC

len: 14
d_gene: TRBD2
abundance: once
v_gene: TRBV7-6
j_gene: TRBJ2-7
CDR3aa: CASSLTETSSGQYF
CDR3nt: TGTGCCAGCAGCTTAACTGAGACTAGCTCAGGGCAGTACTTC

len: 10
d_gene: -
abundance: -
v_gene: TRBV2
j_gene: TRBJ2-7
CDR3aa: CASSQYEQYF
CDR3nt: TGTGCCAGCAGCCAATACGAGCAGTACTTC

len: 15
d_gene: -
abundance: few
v_gene: TRBV28
j_gene: TRBJ2-3
CDR3aa: CASSLWQGIADTQYF
CDR3nt: TGTGCCAGCAGTTTGTGGCAGGGGATCGCAGATACGCAGTATTTT

len: 17
d_gene: -
abundance: -
v_gene: TRBV18
j_gene: TRBJ1-1
CDR3aa: CASSPIGREPMNTEAFF
CDR3nt: TGTGCCAGCTCACCGATCGGACGGGAGCCTATGAACACTGAAGCTTTCTTT

len: 15
d_gene: -
abundance: few
v_gene: TRBV14
j_gene: TRBJ2-1
CDR3aa: CASSHPAGSYNEQFF
CDR3nt: TGTGCCAGCAGCCACCCGGCAGGGTCCTACAATGAGCAGTTCTTC

len: 13
d_gene: -
abundance: few
v_gene: TRBV29-1
j_gene: TRBJ2-2
CDR3aa: CSVHGVGTGELFF
CDR3nt: TGCAGCGTCCACGGGGTTGGGACCGGGGAGCTGTTTTTT

len: 14
d_gene: -
abundance: few
v_gene: TRBV30
j_gene: TRBJ1-5
CDR3aa: CACSVGTPNQPQHF
CDR3nt: TGTGCCTGCTCGGTCGGGACACCTAATCAGCCCCAGCATTTT